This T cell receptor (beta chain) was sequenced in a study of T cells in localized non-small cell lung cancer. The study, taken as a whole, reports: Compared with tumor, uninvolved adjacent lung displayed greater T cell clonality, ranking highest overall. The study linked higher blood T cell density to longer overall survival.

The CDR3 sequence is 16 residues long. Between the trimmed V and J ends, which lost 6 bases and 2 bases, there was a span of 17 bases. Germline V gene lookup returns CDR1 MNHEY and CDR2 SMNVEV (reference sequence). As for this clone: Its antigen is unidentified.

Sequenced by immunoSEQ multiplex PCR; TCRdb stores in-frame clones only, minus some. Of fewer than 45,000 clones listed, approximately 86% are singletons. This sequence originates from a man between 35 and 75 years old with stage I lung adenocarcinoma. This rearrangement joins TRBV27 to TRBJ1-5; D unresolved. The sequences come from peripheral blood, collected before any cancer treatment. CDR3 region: CASSLNAFVGNQPQHF. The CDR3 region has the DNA TGTGCCAGCAGCCTAAACGCCTTTGTCGGCAATCAGCCCCAGCATTTT.